This is a list of T cell receptor beta chains from one sample in a study of T cell responses to AZD1222 COVID-19 vaccine. Profiling relied on immunoSEQ multiplex PCR, and the TCRdb table lists in-frame clones only, not all of them. Of 120,000 to 150,000 clones listed, 91% were seen once; the top ten hold 4% to 6%. The material sequenced was peripheral blood, taken on day 0 of AZD1222 vaccination. The source of these receptors is an adult in good health. CDR3s include the opening cysteine and the closing phenylalanine or tryptophan. A D gene is named only where the DNA matches it firmly. The listing skips clone size in some rows; elsewhere it reads once, few, many or a size class.

J gene	V gene	D gene	clone size	CDR3 protein	CDR3 DNA
TRBJ2-7	TRBV7-5	-	-	CVRSLPGGYSYEQYF	TGTGTCAGAAGCCTTCCCGGAGGCTACTCCTACGAGCAGTACTTC
TRBJ1-5	TRBV6-2/TRBV6-3	-	-	CASRYSGNNQPQHF	TGTGCCAGCCGTTATTCGGGGAACAATCAGCCCCAGCATTTT
TRBJ2-1	TRBV28	-	-	CASSHWGKDNEQFF	TGTGCCAGCAGTCACTGGGGGAAAGACAATGAGCAGTTCTTC
TRBJ1-2	TRBV28	TRBD1	-	CASSWTGGGYTF	TGTGCCAGCAGTTGGACAGGGGGTGGCTACACCTTC
TRBJ2-7	TRBV6-2/TRBV6-3	-	once	CASSYDVPYEQYF	TGTGCCAGCAGTTACGACGTCCCCTACGAGCAGTACTTC
TRBJ2-5	TRBV2	-	-	CASSEWLAAQETQYF	TGTGCCAGCAGTGAATGGCTGGCAGCCCAAGAGACCCAGTACTTC
TRBJ2-5	TRBV4-1	-	-	CASSQGWGQETQYF	TGCGCCAGCAGCCAGGGTTGGGGACAAGAGACCCAGTACTTC
TRBJ1-3	TRBV7-2	-	-	CASSLAGLGGNTIYF	TGTGCCAGCAGCTTAGCAGGGCTCGGTGGAAACACCATATATTTT
TRBJ1-6	TRBV19	-	-	CASQYRDSPLHF	TGTGCCAGTCAATACAGGGACTCACCCCTCCACTTT
TRBJ2-5	TRBV7-9	TRBD1	-	CASSFYTGGEETQYF	TGTGCCAGCAGCTTCTATACAGGGGGAGAAGAGACCCAGTACTTC
TRBJ1-1	TRBV9	-	-	CASSVEPLGGTEAFF	TGTGCCAGCAGCGTAGAGCCCCTCGGGGGAACTGAAGCTTTCTTT
TRBJ2-7	TRBV9	TRBD2	-	CASSVSSGTYEQYF	TGTGCCAGCAGCGTATCTAGCGGGACCTACGAGCAGTACTTC
TRBJ1-1	TRBV6-5	TRBD1	-	CASSPQGGVAFF	TGTGCCAGCAGTCCTCAGGGGGGGGTAGCTTTCTTT
TRBJ2-5	TRBV5-5	-	-	CASSLERAIAQETQYF	TGTGCCAGCAGCTTGGAGCGGGCCATAGCCCAAGAGACCCAGTACTTC
TRBJ2-1	TRBV5-6	TRBD1	-	CASRRVLQGDRSYNEQFF	TGTGCCAGCAGACGTGTCCTCCAGGGGGACCGCTCCTACAATGAGCAGTTCTTC
TRBJ1-1	TRBV27	-	-	CASRYSFRGGGTEAFF	TGTGCCAGCAGATACTCCTTCCGGGGCGGAGGAACTGAAGCTTTCTTT
TRBJ1-4	TRBV7-8	-	-	CASSLAFTGKLFF	TGTGCCAGCAGCTTAGCGTTTACAGGAAAACTGTTTTTT
TRBJ2-1	TRBV6-2/TRBV6-3	TRBD2	-	CASSLSLVGLAPNEQFF	TGTGCCAGCAGTCTTAGCCTTGTAGGACTAGCGCCTAATGAGCAGTTCTTC
TRBJ1-5	TRBV19	-	-	CASSNGNRARQPQHF	TGTGCCAGTAGTAACGGTAACAGGGCCCGTCAGCCCCAGCATTTT
TRBJ1-1	TRBV28	-	-	CASSLAAVMNTEAFF	TGTGCCAGCAGTTTGGCAGCAGTAATGAACACTGAAGCTTTCTTT
TRBJ2-3	TRBV4-1	TRBD2	-	CASSQASGGAYTQYF	TGCGCCAGCAGCCAAGCTAGCGGGGGGGCTTATACGCAGTATTTT
TRBJ1-6	TRBV19	-	-	CASSLRRIAYNSPLHF	TGTGCCAGTAGTCTCAGGAGGATCGCCTATAATTCACCCCTCCACTTT
TRBJ2-5	TRBV29-1	TRBD1	-	CSVTRTGASTQYF	TGCAGCGTTACCCGGACAGGGGCCTCGACCCAGTACTTC
TRBJ2-1	TRBV19	TRBD2	once	CASSIGLAGGPGEQFF	TGTGCCAGTAGTATAGGACTAGCGGGAGGGCCTGGTGAGCAGTTCTTC
TRBJ1-5	TRBV19	-	-	CASSTFRQPQHF	TGTGCCAGTAGTACGTTTCGTCAGCCCCAGCATTTT
TRBJ2-3	TRBV6-5	TRBD2	-	CASTASGTFTDTQYF	TGTGCCAGCACGGCTAGCGGGACCTTCACAGATACGCAGTATTTT
TRBJ1-1	TRBV28	-	-	CASSSRQFSEAFF	TGTGCCAGCAGTTCCCGACAGTTTTCTGAAGCTTTCTTT
TRBJ1-1	TRBV6-1	-	few	CASSENGQGPWNTEAFF	TGTGCCAGCAGTGAAAACGGGCAGGGGCCTTGGAACACTGAAGCTTTCTTT
TRBJ1-5	TRBV5-6	TRBD1	-	CASSTGTGPHQPQHF	TGTGCCAGCAGCACGGGGACAGGGCCTCATCAGCCCCAGCATTTT
TRBJ2-5	TRBV7-7	-	-	CASSPSQGRGQETQYF	TGTGCTAGCAGCCCCTCGCAGGGGCGAGGACAAGAGACCCAGTACTTC
TRBJ1-2	TRBV12-3/TRBV12-4	-	-	CASRAPDYGYTF	TGTGCCAGCCGGGCCCCAGACTATGGCTACACCTTC
TRBJ1-3	TRBV7-9	TRBD1	-	CASSLGTGSSTRSGNTIYF	TGTGCCAGCAGCTTGGGGACAGGGAGCTCCACTCGCTCTGGAAACACCATATATTTT
TRBJ2-7	TRBV6-5	-	once	CASSYASGSYEQYF	TGTGCCAGCAGTTACGCCTCGGGGTCCTACGAGCAGTACTTC
TRBJ1-2	TRBV7-3	TRBD1	-	CASSPGTEWDLGYTF	TGTGCCAGCAGCCCGGGGACAGAATGGGACCTTGGCTACACCTTC
TRBJ1-2	TRBV13	-	-	CASSLALSQGGYTF	TGTGCCAGCAGCTTAGCCCTAAGTCAGGGAGGCTACACCTTC